These 10 T cell receptor beta chains were sequenced from one sample in a study of CD8 T cells in ankylosing spondylitis. TCRdb processed the 5' RACE reads anew with MiXCR; each CDR3 protein has one entry. The repertoire consists of 250,000 or so distinct CDR3 sequences, with roughly a quarter occurring once and the leading ten covering about 0.6%. The sequenced sample consisted of blood, either unsorted or a sorted T cell fraction (not recorded which). The receptors originated from a male donor with ankylosing spondylitis or in good health (not recorded which).

This clonotype was picked up many times. V and J are TRBV20-1 and TRBJ1-2; no reliable D call. V was cut by 2 bases and J by 2 bases, with 12 bases left in between. The CDR3 runs to 14 residues. Germline values: CDR1 DFQATT, CDR2 SNEGSKA (reference sequence). CDR3 in DNA: TGCAGTGCTAGATTCAGGCGGACGAACTATGGCTACACCTTC. It codes for CSARFRRTNYGYTF.

This clonotype was seen repeatedly, ten times or more. The chain uses TRBV20-1 and TRBJ2-7; D might be TRBD1 (5 bases). Germline assignment: CDR1 DFQATT and CDR2 SNEGSKA (reference sequence). V lost 0 bases to trimming and J lost 4 bases, with 7 bases between them. CDR3 size: 12 residues. The CDR3: CSAREDSYEQYF. The CDR3 nucleotides are TGCAGTGCTAGAGAAGACAGTTACGAGCAGTACTTC.

The table lists this clonotype with a few counts. The rearrangement uses TRBV5-6 and TRBJ1-2, with 9 positions matching TRBD1. This CDR3 contains 13 residues. V shed 4 bases and J 5 bases; nucleotides not matched to a gene: 3. CDR1 SGHDT and CDR2 YYEEEE come from the germline V gene. This CDR3 reads CASSVDRGYGYTF. For the CDR3, the DNA is TGTGCCAGCAGCGTCGACAGGGGGTATGGCTACACCTTC. Supplemented by reference TRBV5-6 and TRBJ1-2, the full variable domain reads DAGVTQSPTHLIKTRGQQVTLRCSPKSGHDTVSWYQQALGQGPQFIFQYYEEEERQRGNFPDRFSGHQFPNYSSELNVNALLLGDSALYLCASSVDRGYGYTFGSGTRLTVV.

This chain connects TRBV20-1 to TRBJ1-5; D is unclear. CDR3 length equals 14 residues. CDR1 is DFQATT and CDR2 is SNEGSKA in the germline V gene (reference sequence). V was cut by 3 bases and J by 3 bases, with 12 bases left in between. The chain's CDR3 is CSASKNRNNQPQHF. In DNA form, the CDR3 reads TGCAGTGCTAGTAAGAACAGAAACAATCAGCCCCAGCATTTT.

This clonotype occurred a few times. The chain has TRBV24-1 and TRBJ2-1, with D unresolved. CDR3 length: 18 residues. Germline V gene lookup returns CDR1 KGHDR and CDR2 SFDVKD. Trimming cost V 0 bases and J 3 bases, with 17 bases left between them. CDR3 in amino acids: CATSDLSPSSTHYNEQFF. In DNA, the CDR3 is TGTGCCACCAGTGATTTGTCCCCCAGCTCGACACACTACAATGAGCAGTTCTTC.

This clonotype was counted many times. This rearrangement joins TRBV20-1 to TRBJ2-6; no reliable D call. Trimming took 4 bases from V and 0 from J, leaving 10 bases between them. The CDR3 is 15 residues long. CDR1 and CDR2 from the germline V gene are DFQATT and SNEGSKA (reference sequence). In DNA, the CDR3 is TGCAGTGCTAACGACGCCTCCTCTGGGGCCAACGTCCTGACTTTC. Its translation is CSANDASSGANVLTF.

Only a few counts were recorded for this clonotype. The chain uses TRBV7-2 and TRBJ1-1, with D possibly being TRBD1 (6 bases). The CDR3 spans 15 residues. Trimming left V 5 bases short and J 0 bases short, with 13 bases between. The germline V gene has CDR1 SGHTA and CDR2 FQGNSA. In nucleotides, the CDR3 is TGTGCCAGCAGCGAGCAGGGGTACCTGAACACTGAAGCTTTCTTT. It specifies CASSEQGYLNTEAFF.

The chain has TRBV19 and TRBJ1-4, with D uncertain. Per germline, CDR1 LNHDA and CDR2 SQIVND (reference sequence). The CDR3 length is 13 residues. V was cut by 6 bases and J by 4 bases, with 9 bases left in between. The CDR3 loop reads CASSLGNNEKLFF. CDR3 bases: TGTGCCAGTAGCTTGGGGAATAATGAAAAACTGTTTTTT. Supplemented by reference TRBV19 and TRBJ1-4, the full variable domain reads DGGITQSPKYLFRKEGQNVTLSCEQNLNHDAMYWYRQDPGQGLRLIYYSQIVNDFQKGDIAEGYSVSREKKESFPLTVTSAQKNPTAFYLCASSLGNNEKLFFGSGTQLSVL.

In its sample, this clonotype was seen a few times. The V call is TRBV10-3, the J call TRBJ2-7, with 7 bases lining up with TRBD1. CDR1 ENHRY and CDR2 SYGVKD come from the germline V gene. J was trimmed by 1 base and V by 4 bases; bases with no gene match: 7. The CDR3 totals 15 residues. CDR3 DNA: TGTGCCATCAGTGCGCCGGGACAGTTGTCCTACGAGCAGTACTTC. This codes for CAISAPGQLSYEQYF.

V is TRBV30 and J is TRBJ2-7; no reliable D call. The germline V and J ends were trimmed by 4 bases and 2 bases, with 15 bases remaining between them. The CDR3 covers 14 residues. The germline gives CDR1 GTSNPN, CDR2 SVGIG (reference sequence). In DNA, the CDR3 is TGTGCCTGGACCGTTGATACCCGGCCCTACGAGCAGTACTTC. Translation: CAWTVDTRPYEQYF.